This T cell receptor (beta chain) came from a study of blood T cell repertoires in COVID-19. Participant-given clinical history determined each cohort assignment. Authors' analysis steps: Amplified reference gene primers provided the basis for estimating nucleated cell counts. Clones were sequenced by immunoSEQ multiplex PCR, and TCRdb holds only the in-frame ones, with some missing. V, J and clone size derive from that table, while D and trimming were established from the DNA sequence. The sample includes 250,000 to 350,000 clones, approximately 87% of them seen just once. Per germline, CDR1 SGHAT and CDR2 FQNNGV. Trimming stripped 0 bases from V and 6 bases from J, with 5 bases between. This CDR3 has 12 amino acids.

This sequence originates from a woman aged 25-40 years who had recovered from COVID-19. The chain carries TRBV11-2 and TRBJ1-2; D not resolved. Material: PBMCs or T cells enriched from blood (not recorded which). CDR3 sequence (DNA): TGTGCCAGCAGCTTAGAACACGATGGCTACACCTTC. Residues: CASSLEHDGYTF.